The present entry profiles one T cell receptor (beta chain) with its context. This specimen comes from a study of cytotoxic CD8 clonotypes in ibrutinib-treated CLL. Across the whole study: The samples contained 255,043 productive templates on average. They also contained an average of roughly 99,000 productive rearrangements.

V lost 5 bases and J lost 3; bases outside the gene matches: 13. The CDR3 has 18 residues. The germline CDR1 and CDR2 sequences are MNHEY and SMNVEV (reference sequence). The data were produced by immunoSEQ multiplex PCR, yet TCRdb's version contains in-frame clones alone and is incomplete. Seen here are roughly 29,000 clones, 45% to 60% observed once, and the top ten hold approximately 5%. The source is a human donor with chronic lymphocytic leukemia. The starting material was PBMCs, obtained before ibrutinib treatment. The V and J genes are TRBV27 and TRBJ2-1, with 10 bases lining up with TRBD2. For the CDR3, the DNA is TGTGCCAGCAGTCCCCGATCCGCACTAGCGGGAAACTACAATGAGCAGTTCTTC. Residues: CASSPRSALAGNYNEQFF.